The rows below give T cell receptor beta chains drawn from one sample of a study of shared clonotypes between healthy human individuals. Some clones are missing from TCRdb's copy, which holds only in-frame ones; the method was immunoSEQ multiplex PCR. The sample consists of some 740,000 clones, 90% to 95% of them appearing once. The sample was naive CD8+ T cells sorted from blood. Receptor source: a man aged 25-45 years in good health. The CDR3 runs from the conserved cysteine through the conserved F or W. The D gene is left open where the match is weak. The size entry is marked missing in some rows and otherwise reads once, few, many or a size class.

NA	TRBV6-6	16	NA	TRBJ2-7	TGTGCCAGCAGAAGATCGGACAGCCCAAGCTCCTACGAGCAGTACTTC	CASRRSDSPSSYEQYF
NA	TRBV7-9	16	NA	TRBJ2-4	TGTGCCAGCAGCTTAGAGGGGGACATTGGGGCTAACATTCAGTACTTC	CASSLEGDIGANIQYF
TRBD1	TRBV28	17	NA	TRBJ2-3	TGTGCCAGCAGTCCCGGGACAGGGGGCATTGGGGCAGATACGCAGTATTTT	CASSPGTGGIGADTQYF
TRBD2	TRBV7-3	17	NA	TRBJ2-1	TGTGCCAGCAGCAAAGGGGCGGGAGCGCCCCCCTACAATGAGCAGTTCTTC	CASSKGAGAPPYNEQFF
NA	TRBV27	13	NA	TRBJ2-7	TGTGCCAGCAGTCTGACGGGGATGAACGAGCAGTACTTC	CASSLTGMNEQYF
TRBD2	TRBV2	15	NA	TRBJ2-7	TGTGCCAGCAGTGAAGGGTCTAGCGGAACCTACGAGCAGTACTTC	CASSEGSSGTYEQYF
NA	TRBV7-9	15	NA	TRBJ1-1	TGTGCCAGCAGCCCGGCGGCAGGGATGGGCACTGAAGCTTTCTTT	CASSPAAGMGTEAFF
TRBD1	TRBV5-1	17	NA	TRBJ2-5	TGCGCCAGCAGCTTGGCCCCGGGACAGGGAAACCAAGAGACCCAGTACTTC	CASSLAPGQGNQETQYF
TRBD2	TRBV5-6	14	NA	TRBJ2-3	TGTGCCAGCAGCTTAGCGGGGAGCACAGATACGCAGTATTTT	CASSLAGSTDTQYF
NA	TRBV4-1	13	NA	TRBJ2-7	TGCGCCAGCAGCCAAGGGGTTACGGACGAGCAGTACTTC	CASSQGVTDEQYF
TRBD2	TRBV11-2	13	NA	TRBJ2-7	TGTGCCACGGGAGGAGTTGGGCTCTACGAGCAGTACTTC	CATGGVGLYEQYF
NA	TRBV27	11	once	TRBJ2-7	TGTGCCAGCAGTTTCACAGGAATCTGGTACTTC	CASSFTGIWYF
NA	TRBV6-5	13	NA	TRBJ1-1	TGTGCCAGCTCGACAGTGATGAACACTGAAGCTTTCTTT	CASSTVMNTEAFF
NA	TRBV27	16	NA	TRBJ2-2	TGTGCCAGCAGTTCATATAGCGGAGGGAACACCGGGGAGCTGTTTTTT	CASSSYSGGNTGELFF
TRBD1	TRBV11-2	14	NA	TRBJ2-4	TGTGCCAGCAGCCCCAGGGACAGCAAAAACATTCAGTACTTC	CASSPRDSKNIQYF
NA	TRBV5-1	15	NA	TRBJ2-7	TGCGCCAGCAGGCACGCAATAGGAGTCGGCTACGAGCAATACTTC	CASRHAIGVGYEQYF
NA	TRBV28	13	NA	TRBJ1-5	TGTGCCAGCAGTGTCGAAACCAATCAGCCCCAGCATTTT	CASSVETNQPQHF
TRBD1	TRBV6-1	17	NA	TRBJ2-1	TGTGCCAGCAGTGAGCCCCGGGACAGTGAACTTAGAAATGAGCAGTTCTTC	CASSEPRDSELRNEQFF
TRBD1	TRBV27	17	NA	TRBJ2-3	TGTGCCAGCAGTTTCCTCCTGACAGGGGGTATCGCAGATACGCAGTATTTT	CASSFLLTGGIADTQYF
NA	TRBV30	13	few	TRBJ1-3	TGTGCCTGGAGTTTAGGCGTGGGAAACACCATATATTTT	CAWSLGVGNTIYF
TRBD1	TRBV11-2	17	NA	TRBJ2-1	TGTGCCAGCAGCTTAGATCCAGGGACAGGGGCCTACAATGAGCAGTTCTTC	CASSLDPGTGAYNEQFF
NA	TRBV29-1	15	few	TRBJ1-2	TGCAGCGCACAGCAACGTGGGACTGCTAACTATGGCTACACCTTC	CSAQQRGTANYGYTF
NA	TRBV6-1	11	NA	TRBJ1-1	TGTGCCAGCAGTGGAAACACTGAAGCTTTCTTT	CASSGNTEAFF
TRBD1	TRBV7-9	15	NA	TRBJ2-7	TGTGCCAGCAGCCGTCCGGGACAGGGGACCTACGAGCAGTACTTC	CASSRPGQGTYEQYF
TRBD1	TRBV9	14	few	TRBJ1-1	TGTGCCAGCACACAGGGGCAGGGGGTGGCTGAAGCTTTCTTT	CASTQGQGVAEAFF
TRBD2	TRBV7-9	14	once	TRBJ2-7	TGTGCCAGCGGCGATCTAGCGGGAGGGTACGAGCAGTACTTC	CASGDLAGGYEQYF
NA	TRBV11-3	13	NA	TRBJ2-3	TGTGCCAGCAGCCCGGACAGCACAGATACGCAGTATTTT	CASSPDSTDTQYF
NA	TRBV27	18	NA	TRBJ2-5	TGTGCCAGCAGTTTGCATGGGGAACAGGGGGGGCGTGAAGAGACCCAGTACTTC	CASSLHGEQGGREETQYF
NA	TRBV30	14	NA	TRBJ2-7	TGTGCCTGGAGTTTGGGGACTTCCTCCTACGAGCAGTACTTC	CAWSLGTSSYEQYF
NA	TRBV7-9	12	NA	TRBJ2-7	TGTGCCAGCAGCCATGACCGCTACGAGCAGTACTTC	CASSHDRYEQYF
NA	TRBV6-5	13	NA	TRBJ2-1	TGTGCCAGCAGTCCGACGGAGTACAATGAGCAGTTCTTC	CASSPTEYNEQFF
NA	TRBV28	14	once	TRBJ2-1	TGTGCCAGCAACTCGGGGGAGGACTACAATGAGCAGTTCTTC	CASNSGEDYNEQFF
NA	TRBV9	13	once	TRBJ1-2	TGTGCCAGCAGCGAGAGGGTTGGTTATGGCTACACCTTC	CASSERVGYGYTF
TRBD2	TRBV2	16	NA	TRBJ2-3	TGTGCCAGCAGTGAAGGACTAGCGGGAAACACAGATACGCAGTATTTT	CASSEGLAGNTDTQYF
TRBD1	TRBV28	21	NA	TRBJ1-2	TGTGCCAGCAGTCCTAGTGATGTAAGGTGGGACAGGGGGCATCTAGGCTATGGCTACACCTTC	CASSPSDVRWDRGHLGYGYTF
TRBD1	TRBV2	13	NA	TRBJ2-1	TGTGCCAGCAGCAGACAGGGAGACAATGAGCAGTTCTTC	CASSRQGDNEQFF
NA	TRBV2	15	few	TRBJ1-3	TGTGCCAGCAGGTTGGACAGCACCTCTGGAAACACCATATATTTT	CASRLDSTSGNTIYF
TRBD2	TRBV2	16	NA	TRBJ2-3	TGTGCCAGCAGTGGTGGGCCTAGCGGGAGGACAGATACGCAGTATTTT	CASSGGPSGRTDTQYF
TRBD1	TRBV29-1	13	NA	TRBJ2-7	TGCAGCGTTGAAAGGGGGCTCGGGTACGAGCAGTACTTC	CSVERGLGYEQYF
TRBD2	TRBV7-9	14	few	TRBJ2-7	TGTGCCAGCAGCGGGAGCGGGAGGGCCGACGAGCAGTACTTC	CASSGSGRADEQYF
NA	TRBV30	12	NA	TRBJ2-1	TGTGCCTGGAGTTACGGGATACACGAGCAGTTCTTC	CAWSYGIHEQFF
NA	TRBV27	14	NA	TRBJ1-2	TGTGCCAGCAGTTTTGGGGGAGGAGGCTATGGCTACACCTTC	CASSFGGGGYGYTF
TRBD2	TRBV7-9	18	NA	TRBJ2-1	TGTGCCAGCAGCTCAACTGGACTAGCGGGAGGACACTACAATGAGCAGTTCTTC	CASSSTGLAGGHYNEQFF
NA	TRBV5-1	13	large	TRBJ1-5	TGCGCCAGCAGCTGGGAGGGGGATCAGCCCCAGCATTTT	CASSWEGDQPQHF
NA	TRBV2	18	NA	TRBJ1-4	TGTGCCAGCTTGGGTCGCACCGGGGGGACGACAACTAATGAAAAACTGTTTTTT	CASLGRTGGTTTNEKLFF
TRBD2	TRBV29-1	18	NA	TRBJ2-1	TGCAGCGTCATGGGAGGACTAGCGGGAGGTCACACTTACAATGAGCAGTTCTTC	CSVMGGLAGGHTYNEQFF
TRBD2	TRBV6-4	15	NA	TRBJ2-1	TGTGCCAGCGGACCGACTAGCGGTCCGGGCAATGAGCAGTTCTTC	CASGPTSGPGNEQFF
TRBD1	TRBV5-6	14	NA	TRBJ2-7	TGTGCCAGCAGCTTGATACAGGGGGCAGGCGAGCAGTACTTC	CASSLIQGAGEQYF